The 16 T cell receptor beta chains reported below all come from one sample, sequenced in a study of blood T cell repertoires in COVID-19. Repertoires were generated with immunoSEQ multiplex PCR, while TCRdb's copy carries only in-frame clones and drops some. Of 140,000 to 150,000 clones in the sample, 85% were seen once. Material for sequencing was PBMCs or T cells enriched from blood (not recorded which). These receptor sequences come from a woman in her thirties or forties who had recovered from COVID-19.

The V and J genes are TRBV5-6 and TRBJ2-1; 11 nucleotides align to TRBD2. The trim removed 4 bases at V and 8 bases at J, leaving 8 bases unmatched. This CDR3 comprises 15 residues. In germline, CDR1 is SGHDT, CDR2 YYEEEE. CDR3 loop: CASSQGGTSGYEQFF. Here the CDR3 DNA reads TGTGCCAGCAGCCAGGGCGGGACTAGCGGTTATGAGCAGTTCTTC.

The V and J genes are TRBV30 and TRBJ1-2; 7 nucleotides align to TRBD1. The germline V gene has CDR1 GTSNPN and CDR2 SVGIG (reference sequence). After removal of 0 bases from V and 5 bases from J, the junction contained 9 bases not matched to a gene. The CDR3 sequence is 15 residues long. CDR3 nucleotides: TGTGCCTGGAGTGTACGGCCCAGGGGGGTATATGGCTACACCTTC. It yields the protein CAWSVRPRGVYGYTF.

For the CDR3, the DNA is TGTGCCAGCAGCCCCCTAGGGGACTATGGCTACACCTTC. It specifies CASSPLGDYGYTF. This chain connects TRBV2 to TRBJ1-2; D perhaps matches TRBD1 (5 bases). Germline V gene sequence: CDR1 SNHLY, CDR2 FYNNEI. The V end was cut by 6 bases, the J end by 3 bases, with 11 bases between. The CDR3 runs 13 residues.

The chain employs TRBV6-5 and TRBJ2-3; the D is unclear. Trimming removed 9 bases from V and 6 bases from J, with 16 bases in between. Germline V gene lookup returns CDR1 MNHEY and CDR2 SVGAGI. The CDR3 is 13 amino acids. As DNA, the CDR3 is TGTGCCAGGGTAAGCGTCCCGGCCGATACGCAGTATTTT. Amino acids: CARVSVPADTQYF.

This chain connects TRBV9 to TRBJ2-3; a weak D match, TRBD2 (5 bases). The CDR3 totals 16 residues. The V end lost 0 bases, the J end lost 2 bases, and 13 bases lay between the germline ends. Germline V lookup: CDR1 SGDLS, CDR2 YYNGEE. The CDR3 DNA is TGTGCCAGCAGCGTAGGAGGAGGCAGAAACACAGATACGCAGTATTTT. Its translation: CASSVGGGRNTDTQYF.

The V call is TRBV29-1, the J call TRBJ2-1, with D tentatively TRBD2 (7 bases). The V end was cut by 5 bases, the J end by 5 bases, with 13 bases between. Germline V gene sequence: CDR1 SQVTM, CDR2 ANQGSEA. The CDR3 loop spans 13 amino acids. The CDR3 coding sequence is TGCAGCGTTCGGAGGGAGGGGGACAATGAGCAGTTCTTC. It translates to CSVRREGDNEQFF.

This clone came up once. This sequence joins TRBV5-6 and TRBJ1-5; 9 nucleotides agree with TRBD1. This CDR3 has 15 residues. V shed 4 bases, J shed 4 bases, and the junction held 6 bases outside the gene matches. Germline assignment: CDR1 SGHDT and CDR2 YYEEEE. The CDR3 coding sequence is TGTGCCAGCAGCCTGGACAGGGGCACAAATCAGCCCCAGCATTTT. Translating it yields CASSLDRGTNQPQHF.

The chain uses TRBV12-5 and TRBJ1-2; D gene unclear. From germline, CDR1 is LGHNT and CDR2 FRNRAP. Trimming took off 2 bases at V and 3 bases at J, with 7 bases between the two ends. The CDR3 has 13 amino acids. This chain's CDR3 is CASGLSRDYGYTF. Here the CDR3 DNA reads TGTGCTAGTGGTTTGTCTCGGGACTATGGCTACACCTTC.

The rearrangement links TRBV4-1 to TRBJ1-2; 7 nucleotides line up with TRBD1. The CDR3 covers 14 residues. The germline gives CDR1 MGHRA, CDR2 YSYEKL. Trimming took 4 bases from V and 8 from J; bases not matched to a gene: 10. The CDR3 region is CASSLSTGPGGYTF. The CDR3 DNA reads as TGCGCCAGCAGCCTCTCGACAGGGCCTGGGGGCTACACCTTC.

J is TRBJ1-5 and V is TRBV4-2, with D perhaps TRBD1 (5 bases). V was pared by 4 bases and J by 0 bases, with 7 bases between. The CDR3 is 14 residues long. Germline CDR1 is LGHNA and CDR2 is YNFKEQ. In DNA, the CDR3 is TGTGCCAGCAGCCCAGACAGTAGCAATCAGCCCCAGCATTTT. It specifies CASSPDSSNQPQHF.

The genes are TRBV6-5 and TRBJ1-5, with 7 bases identical to TRBD1. This CDR3 has 14 amino acids. The germline gives CDR1 MNHEY, CDR2 SVGAGI. Trimming took 7 bases from V and 2 from J; bases not matched to a gene: 5. The DNA of the CDR3 is TGTGCCAGCAACTCTGACAGGGGCAATCAGCCCCAGCATTTT. It translates to CASNSDRGNQPQHF.

V usage is TRBV15 and J usage is TRBJ1-1; possibly TRBD1 for D (6 bases). CDR1 and CDR2 (germline): LNHNV, YYDKDF (reference sequence). V shed 4 bases and J shed 0 bases, with 9 bases lying between them. The CDR3 consists of 14 residues. The CDR3 sequence is CATSTGQLNTEAFF. In DNA form, the CDR3 reads TGTGCCACCAGCACAGGACAGCTGAACACTGAAGCTTTCTTT.

This chain uses TRBV18 with TRBJ2-3, with 7 bases aligning to TRBD1. Trimming took 1 base from V and 4 from J; bases not matched to a gene: 2. The length of the CDR3 is 14 residues. Germline V gene sequence: CDR1 KGHSH, CDR2 LQKENI. The CDR3 DNA is TGTGCCAGCTCACCACAGGGGGCAGCAGATACGCAGTATTTT. Protein: CASSPQGAADTQYF.

CDR3 coding DNA: TGTGCCAGCAGCCGGAGTGGCGCCGAGCAGTTCTTC. Encoded protein: CASSRSGAEQFF. The chain couples TRBV3-1 (or the pseudogene TRBV3-2) to TRBJ2-1; D gene ambiguous. With 4 bases removed from V and 10 bases from J, the gap between germline ends came to 11 bases. Germline lookup yields CDR1 LGHDT and CDR2 YNNKEL (reference sequence). The CDR3 sequence is 12 residues long.

The chain couples TRBV19 to TRBJ2-3; D gene uncertain. Germline V gives CDR1 LNHDA, CDR2 SQIVND (reference sequence). The CDR3 has 14 amino acids. Trimming cost V 5 bases and J 6 bases, with 15 bases left between them. For the CDR3, the DNA is TGTGCCAGTAGTCTGGCGACGGCTAGTGATACGCAGTATTTT. It codes for CASSLATASDTQYF.

This clone was detected only once. V is TRBV27 and J is TRBJ1-1; 7 bases align to TRBD1. This CDR3 contains 15 residues. The germline CDR1 and CDR2 sequences are MNHEY and SMNVEV (reference sequence). Unmatched junction bases numbered 7, after V lost 6 bases and J lost 0 bases. The CDR3 coding sequence is TGTGCCAGCAGACCGAACAGGGGACTGAACACTGAAGCTTTCTTT. As protein: CASRPNRGLNTEAFF.